A selection of T cell receptor beta chains follows, all from one sample in a study of cytomegalovirus exposure and HLA in healthy donors. This table comes from immunoSEQ multiplex PCR, and its TCRdb copy is limited to in-frame clones, with some not included. The sample shows approximately 160,000 clones, around 85% of them seen only once. Specimen: PBMCs. The source of these receptors is a man in his thirties or forties in good health and CMV-seropositive. The CDR3 runs from the conserved cysteine through the conserved F or W. The D gene is left open where the match is weak.

V,J,D,length,CDR3
TRBV25-1,TRBJ1-1,-,14,CASSEMGRNTEAFF
TRBV5-1,TRBJ2-7,-,13,CASSLDRSYEQYF
TRBV7-6,TRBJ2-7,TRBD1,16,CASSRGEQGAGYEQYF
TRBV6-5,TRBJ2-7,TRBD1,15,CASSIGQGLSYEQYF
TRBV6-5,TRBJ2-7,TRBD1,14,CASSRPGQGYEQYF
TRBV6-5,TRBJ2-7,TRBD2,15,CASSYGAGGAYEQYF
TRBV7-2,TRBJ1-2,-,11,CASSLLRTYTF
TRBV6-5,TRBJ1-1,-,13,CASAYGGNTEAFF
TRBV7-9,TRBJ1-6,-,16,CASSSGWTAYNSPLHF
TRBV5-1,TRBJ2-5,-,15,CASSSTTDFQETQYF
TRBV6-5,TRBJ2-5,-,14,CASSAWGTEETQYF
TRBV6-6,TRBJ2-6,TRBD1,14,CAGQGAGGANVLTF
TRBV30,TRBJ2-5,-,13,CAWSWGVQETQYF
TRBV10-3,TRBJ1-1,-,16,CAIQGMGARMNTEAFF
TRBV2,TRBJ1-6,-,16,CASRTPGSSYNSPLHF
TRBV10-3,TRBJ2-4,TRBD2,19,CAISEGGLAGAGAKNIQYF
TRBV19,TRBJ1-1,TRBD1,17,CASSIDQGATMNTEAFF
TRBV29-1,TRBJ2-3,TRBD2,16,CSAYAAASGVADTQYF
TRBV5-8,TRBJ1-1,TRBD1,15,CASSFRQGLDTEAFF
TRBV6-5,TRBJ2-7,TRBD2,15,CASRRLAGGSYEQYF
TRBV27,TRBJ1-2,TRBD1,18,CASSFKTTTGAIYYGYTF
TRBV7-9,TRBJ2-7,-,16,CASSPTGTQSSYEQYF
TRBV6-4,TRBJ2-7,TRBD2,14,CASSEREGPYEQYF
TRBV19,TRBJ2-1,TRBD2,15,CASRPTSGGANEQFF
TRBV19,TRBJ2-5,TRBD2,14,CASASRGGQETQYF
TRBV27,TRBJ2-7,TRBD1,13,CASSYRGINEQYF
TRBV9,TRBJ1-4,-,15,CASSVGDATNEKLFF
TRBV27,TRBJ1-1,TRBD1,14,CASSYGTGVTEAFF
TRBV2,TRBJ2-6,TRBD1,16,CASSRGDRAGANVLTF